A single sample gave rise to the 13 T cell receptor beta chains below, sequenced in a study of blood T cell repertoires in COVID-19. TCRdb's table, derived via immunoSEQ multiplex PCR, lists solely in-frame clones and lacks some. The data contain 250,000 or so clones, around 83% of them seen just once; the ten biggest clones take up approximately 6.6%. Sequencing used PBMCs or T cells enriched from blood (not recorded which). These receptors all come from a woman aged 45-59 years who had been exposed to COVID-19.

The rearrangement links TRBV28 to TRBJ2-1, with D possibly TRBD2 on 6 matching bases. The germline CDR1 and CDR2 sequences are MDHEN and SYDVKM. V was pared by 8 bases and J by 7 bases, with 21 bases between. The CDR3 has 15 residues. The CDR3 protein is CASGSGGPTPNEQFF. CDR3 nucleotides: TGTGCCAGCGGATCCGGGGGTCCGACACCGAATGAGCAGTTCTTC.

V is TRBV3-1 (or the pseudogene TRBV3-2) and J is TRBJ1-4, with 9 bases identical to TRBD1. V was clipped by 4 bases and J by 5 bases; unmatched bases: 2. The CDR3 consists of 14 residues. Germline V lookup: CDR1 LGHDT, CDR2 YNNKEL (reference sequence). The CDR3 sequence is CASSRTGENEKLFF. CDR3 nucleotides: TGTGCCAGCAGCCGGACAGGGGAAAATGAAAAACTGTTTTTT.

V is TRBV5-6 and J is TRBJ2-5; 11 nucleotides agree with TRBD2. The germline V gene encodes CDR1 SGHDT and CDR2 YYEEEE. The CDR3 has 15 residues. V trimming: 3 bases; J trimming: 7 bases; junction bases outside the gene matches: 8. The CDR3 DNA sequence: TGTGCCAGCAGCTCTCGACTAGCGGGGCCTGCGACCCAGTACTTC. Its translation: CASSSRLAGPATQYF.

The V call is TRBV18, the J call TRBJ1-1; D possibly corresponds to TRBD1 (6 bases). The CDR3 extends over 15 amino acids. Germline CDR1 and CDR2: KGHSH and LQKENI. Between the trimmed V and J ends, which lost 6 bases and 6 bases, there was a span of 20 bases. This chain's CDR3 is CASSPTSGGASEAFF. CDR3 in DNA: TGTGCCAGCTCCCCCACCTCGGGGGGCGCGTCTGAAGCTTTCTTT.

About this clone itself: This sample also contains other DNA sequences that code for the same CDR3. The rearrangement links TRBV5-6 to TRBJ2-7, with a possible D match to TRBD1 (5 bases). The CDR3 totals 14 residues. V was clipped by 3 bases and J by 5 bases, with 15 bases between them. Germline CDR1 reads SGHDT; CDR2 reads YYEEEE. CDR3: CASSSTGQGNEQYF. DNA for the CDR3: TGTGCCAGCAGCTCCACTGGTCAGGGCAACGAGCAGTACTTC.

The rearrangement joins TRBV2 to TRBJ1-4; 7 bases are a match to TRBD1. Trimming at V came to 5 bases and at J to 0 bases, leaving 6 bases not matched to a gene. The V gene's germline CDR1 is SNHLY and CDR2 FYNNEI. The CDR3 loop spans 16 amino acids. This CDR3 is CASSRGQVATNEKLFF. In DNA form, the CDR3 reads TGTGCCAGCAGTCGAGGACAGGTTGCAACTAATGAAAAACTGTTTTTT.

V is TRBV18 and J is TRBJ2-1; TRBD2 matches 16 bases. Per germline, CDR1 KGHSH and CDR2 LQKENI. The CDR3 is 19 amino acids. Trimming removed 3 bases from V and 7 bases from J; junction bases left unmatched: 12. The CDR3 region is CASSPLPPGTSGGANEQFF. As DNA, the CDR3 is TGTGCCAGCTCACCCCTCCCTCCTGGGACTAGCGGGGGGGCGAATGAGCAGTTCTTC.

The rearrangement uses TRBV5-7 and TRBJ2-3; the match to TRBD2 covers 12 bases. TRBV5-7 is marked as an open reading frame, function uncertain. The CDR3 sequence is 18 residues long. Trimming took 3 bases from V and 5 from J; bases not matched to a gene: 13. The CDR3 bases are TGTGCCAGCAGCTCGGAGAGACTAGCGGGGGACCCGGGAGATACGCAGTATTTT. Translation gives CASSSERLAGDPGDTQYF.

This chain uses TRBV3-1 (or the pseudogene TRBV3-2) with TRBJ2-2, with 10 bases that match TRBD1. CDR1 LGHDT and CDR2 YNNKEL come from the germline V gene (reference sequence). This CDR3 has 16 residues. V gave up 5 bases and J gave up 4 bases; unmatched junction bases: 7. CDR3: CASSSRTGGGTGELFF. The CDR3 DNA reads as TGTGCCAGCAGCTCTAGGACAGGGGGAGGCACCGGGGAGCTGTTTTTT.

The V call is TRBV9, the J call TRBJ1-1; D is unclear. Between the trimmed V and J ends, which lost 0 bases and 7 bases, there was a span of 4 bases. Germline CDR1 is SGDLS and CDR2 is YYNGEE. The CDR3 runs 11 residues. The CDR3 coding sequence is TGTGCCAGCAGCGTAGGGAGTGAAGCTTTCTTT. Translating gives CASSVGSEAFF.

This clone was counted once. This chain connects TRBV5-1 to TRBJ1-1; D is ambiguous. In germline, CDR1 is SGHRS, CDR2 YFSETQ. V was pared by 0 bases and J by 1 base, with 7 bases between. This CDR3 is 14 amino acids long. The CDR3 DNA follows: TGCGCCAGCAGCTTGGTTGGCAGGAACACTGAAGCTTTCTTT. Translating it yields CASSLVGRNTEAFF.

This clone was found once. The chain links TRBV7-9 to TRBJ1-1, with TRBD1 as a possible D gene (5 bases). V lost 3 bases and J 0 bases, leaving 8 bases between the germline ends. The CDR3 loop spans 14 amino acids. The V gene's germline CDR1 is SEHNR and CDR2 FQNEAQ (reference sequence). The CDR3 protein is CASSLTAMNTEAFF. The CDR3 bases are TGTGCCAGCAGCTTGACAGCAATGAACACTGAAGCTTTCTTT. The full variable domain, with the rest looked up from reference TRBV7-9 and TRBJ1-1, is DTGVSQNPRHKITKRGQNVTFRCDPISEHNRLYWYRQTLGQGPEFLTYFQNEAQLEKSRLLSDRFSAERPKGSFSTLEIQRTEQGDSAMYLCASSLTAMNTEAFFGQGTRLTVV.

The chain has TRBV29-1 and TRBJ1-1, with D possibly matching TRBD1 (5 bases). V lost 5 bases to trimming and J lost 0 bases, with 10 bases between them. The V gene's germline CDR1 is SQVTM and CDR2 ANQGSEA. The CDR3 is 13 residues long. CDR3 in DNA: TGCAGCGTTCGATGGGGGGTGAACACTGAAGCTTTCTTT. It encodes CSVRWGVNTEAFF.